This T cell receptor beta chain originates from a study of T cell repertoires in cytomegalovirus infection. The CDR3 contains 14 residues. Trimming took 10 bases from V and 1 from J; bases not matched to a gene: 7. Germline values: CDR1 ENHRY, CDR2 SYGVKD. TCRdb reanalysed the reads using MiXCR and keeps one entry per CDR3 protein. The sample includes 97,000 or so distinct CDR3 sequences, 15% to 20% of them seen just once. This chain joins TRBV10-3 and TRBJ2-3; 8 bases agree with TRBD2. The sample taken for sequencing was PBMCs. The TCR sequence derives from a human donor in good health (CMV status not recorded). Some clones in this sample may be carry-over from other donors' samples. CDR3 bases: TGTGCCACCCGTCTCGGGGGGGGCACAGATACGCAGTATTTT. This gives the protein CATRLGGGTDTQYF.